What follows are 22 T cell receptor beta chains derived from one specimen sequenced in a study of blood T cell repertoires in COVID-19. The method was immunoSEQ multiplex PCR; TCRdb's version includes in-frame clones alone and lacks a portion of them. The table has some 250,000 clones, 70% to 90% seen once. The sample was peripheral blood. The source is a man aged 55-75 years with acute or convalescent COVID-19.

The chain employs TRBV5-1 and TRBJ1-4; TRBD1 might be the D (5 bases). Germline loops: CDR1 SGHRS, CDR2 YFSETQ. V dropped 0 bases and J dropped 8 bases, with 11 bases sitting between them. CDR3 length: 14 amino acids. CDR3 protein: CASSLAGTREKLFF. The CDR3 nucleotides read TGCGCCAGCAGCTTGGCTGGGACTCGGGAAAAACTGTTTTTT.

The chain recombines TRBV7-2 with TRBJ2-5; 8 nucleotides match TRBD1. Germline V CDR1 and CDR2: SGHTA, FQGNSA. The CDR3 runs to 14 residues. V gave up 5 bases and J gave up 5 bases; unmatched junction bases: 7. The CDR3 is CASSTDRTGETQYF. The CDR3 DNA is TGTGCCAGCAGCACGGACAGGACAGGGGAGACCCAGTACTTC.

The rearrangement uses TRBV14 and TRBJ1-1; D unresolved. The V end was cut by 3 bases, the J end by 4 bases, with 6 bases between. This CDR3 contains 12 residues. Germline-derived CDR1 and CDR2 are SGHDN and FVKESK. CDR3 nucleotides: TGTGCCAGCAGCCACCCAGGCACTGAAGCTTTCTTT. Translated: CASSHPGTEAFF.

A note on this clone: The identical CDR3 is also encoded by other nucleotide sequences in the sample. The rearrangement joins TRBV28 to TRBJ2-7, with 7 positions matching TRBD1. Trimming removed 2 bases from V and 3 bases from J; junction bases left unmatched: 7. Germline CDR1 reads MDHEN; CDR2 reads SYDVKM. The CDR3 extends over 15 amino acids. In DNA, the CDR3 is TGTGCCAGCAGTTTAAGGACAGGACCCCTCTACGAGCAGTACTTC. Its protein product is CASSLRTGPLYEQYF.

This clone appeared once. J is TRBJ2-3 and V is TRBV7-2; the match to TRBD2 covers 7 bases. This CDR3 spans 17 amino acids. Germline V gives CDR1 SGHTA, CDR2 FQGNSA. The V and J ends lost 4 bases and 0 bases, in that order; junction bases with no gene match: 10. CDR3 sequence: CASSSRRSSGSTDTQYF. The CDR3 region has the DNA TGTGCCAGCAGCTCCCGTCGTTCTAGCGGAAGCACAGATACGCAGTATTTT.

The chain uses TRBV28 and TRBJ2-7, with 11 nucleotides matching TRBD1. Per germline, CDR1 MDHEN and CDR2 SYDVKM. The CDR3 consists of 14 residues. The J segment lost 5 bases and the V segment lost 3 bases, leaving 3 bases of the junction unmatched. The CDR3 region has the DNA TGTGCCAGCAGTTTTCAGGACAGGGGGCACGAGCAGTACTTC. It encodes CASSFQDRGHEQYF.

This chain links TRBV30 with TRBJ1-3; 9 nucleotides agree with TRBD1. This CDR3 has 16 amino acids. Germline CDR1 and CDR2: GTSNPN and SVGIG (reference sequence). Trimming took 7 bases from V and 1 from J; bases not matched to a gene: 11. CDR3 DNA: TGTGCCTTTCACCCACCCGGGACAGGGTCTGGAAACACCATATATTTT. Its protein product is CAFHPPGTGSGNTIYF.

The chain recombines TRBV6-2 or TRBV6-3 with TRBJ2-1; TRBD1 aligns across 8 bases. The CDR3 totals 12 residues. The germline V gene has CDR1 MNHEY and CDR2 SVGEGT. V lost 0 bases to trimming and J lost 12 bases; unmatched junction nucleotides: 1. Written as DNA, the CDR3 is TGTGCCAGCAGTTACTCGCAGGGGGCGCAGTTCTTC. Encoded protein: CASSYSQGAQFF.

The rearrangement links TRBV5-6 to TRBJ1-1; 7 positions match TRBD1. CDR1 is SGHDT and CDR2 is YYEEEE in the germline V gene. This CDR3 has 15 residues. Germline trimming cut 0 bases from V and 6 bases from J; bases unmatched to any gene: 8. CDR3 sequence: CASSLVSYRGAEAFF. The CDR3 DNA sequence: TGTGCCAGCAGCTTGGTTTCGTACAGGGGAGCTGAAGCTTTCTTT.

This chain links TRBV19 with TRBJ2-1, with 11 bases lining up with TRBD2. The trim removed 2 bases at V and 7 bases at J, leaving 10 bases unmatched. The CDR3 has 17 residues. Germline values: CDR1 LNHDA, CDR2 SQIVND (reference sequence). This CDR3 reads CASSIFYGTSGPNEQFF. In nucleotides, the CDR3 is TGTGCCAGTAGTATATTTTACGGGACTAGCGGTCCTAATGAGCAGTTCTTC. The whole variable domain, remainder taken from reference TRBV19 and TRBJ2-1, is DGGITQSPKYLFRKEGQNVTLSCEQNLNHDAMYWYRQDPGQGLRLIYYSQIVNDFQKGDIAEGYSVSREKKESFPLTVTSAQKNPTAFYLCASSIFYGTSGPNEQFFGPGTRLTVL.

The V and J genes are TRBV9 and TRBJ1-2, with TRBD1 matching 7 bases. This CDR3 contains 14 residues. V shed 3 bases and J 9 bases; nucleotides not matched to a gene: 11. Germline lookup yields CDR1 SGDLS and CDR2 YYNGEE. The CDR3 reads CASSDPTGLISYTF. As DNA, the CDR3 is TGTGCCAGCAGCGATCCGACAGGGCTTATAAGCTACACCTTC.

This chain uses TRBV5-6 with TRBJ1-5; 7 bases agree with TRBD1. Germline V CDR1 and CDR2: SGHDT, YYEEEE. CDR3 length equals 16 residues. Trimming cost V 3 bases and J 0 bases; bases outside gene matches: 6. This CDR3 is CASSWWGQLSNQPQHF. CDR3 DNA: TGTGCCAGCAGCTGGTGGGGACAGCTTAGCAATCAGCCCCAGCATTTT.

V usage is TRBV2 and J usage is TRBJ2-1; the match to TRBD2 covers 10 bases. The germline gives CDR1 SNHLY, CDR2 FYNNEI. The CDR3 is 14 amino acids. V dropped 8 bases and J dropped 6; count of bases not matched to a gene: 7. The CDR3 protein is CASLRAGGGNEQFF. DNA for the CDR3: TGTGCCAGCCTGCGAGCGGGAGGGGGCAATGAGCAGTTCTTC.

V is TRBV5-6 and J is TRBJ2-7, with 9 bases aligning to TRBD2. The germline V gene has CDR1 SGHDT and CDR2 YYEEEE. V was pared by 4 bases and J by 6 bases, with 11 bases of the junction left unmatched. The CDR3 covers 15 residues. The CDR3 spells CASSPLEREEVEQYF. The DNA of the CDR3 is TGTGCCAGCAGCCCTCTGGAGCGGGAGGAGGTCGAGCAGTACTTC.

The chain joins TRBV27 to TRBJ2-4; TRBD2 matches at 7 bases. Germline V CDR1 and CDR2: MNHEY, SMNVEV (reference sequence). The CDR3 runs 14 residues. J gave up 1 base and V 7 bases, and 4 bases lay outside the gene matches. The DNA of the CDR3 is TGTGCCAGCATGCGGGGGAATGCCAAAAACATTCAGTACTTC. This encodes CASMRGNAKNIQYF.

The chain carries TRBV24-1 and TRBJ1-4; D is possibly TRBD1 (6 bases). From germline, CDR1 is KGHDR and CDR2 SFDVKD. There are 16 residues in the CDR3. V lost 4 bases, J lost 2 bases, and 13 bases lay in between. The CDR3 here is CATSDPKGGTNEKLFF. The CDR3 DNA sequence: TGTGCCACCAGTGACCCGAAGGGGGGGACTAATGAAAAACTGTTTTTT.

V is TRBV25-1 and J is TRBJ1-5; maybe TRBD1 (5 bases). Trimming took off 2 bases at V and 5 bases at J, with 13 bases between the two ends. Germline V gene sequence: CDR1 MGHDK, CDR2 SYGVNS. The CDR3 spans 15 residues. The CDR3 region is CASSEATQGDQPQHF. CDR3 bases: TGTGCCAGCAGTGAAGCGACCCAAGGGGATCAGCCCCAGCATTTT.

This chain links TRBV5-4 with TRBJ1-5, with D hard to call. V was pared by 1 base and J by 5 bases, with 10 bases between. The CDR3 loop spans 14 amino acids. Germline lookup yields CDR1 SGHNT and CDR2 YYREEE (reference sequence). Here the CDR3 DNA reads TGTGCCAGCAGCTTGCATCTGGGAGATCAGCCCCAGCATTTT. Amino acid sequence: CASSLHLGDQPQHF.

The genes are TRBV7-2 and TRBJ1-2; TRBD1 aligns across 9 bases. The CDR3 loop spans 16 amino acids. CDR1 and CDR2 (germline): SGHTA, FQGNSA. J was trimmed by 2 bases and V by 0 bases; bases with no gene match: 4. CDR3 DNA: TGTGCCAGCAGCTTAGCTGGGGGACAGGGAAACTATGGCTACACCTTC. This translates into CASSLAGGQGNYGYTF.

The genes are TRBV18 and TRBJ1-5; the D gene is possibly TRBD1 (5 bases). The germline CDR1 and CDR2 sequences are KGHSH and LQKENI. This CDR3 is 18 amino acids long. The V and J ends lost 6 bases and 3 bases respectively, with 24 bases between them. CDR3: CASSNPAGNGRHNQPQHF. The CDR3 nucleotides read TGTGCCAGCTCGAATCCGGCAGGGAACGGTCGTCACAATCAGCCCCAGCATTTT.

This clone was counted only a few times. This chain links TRBV28 with TRBJ1-4, with TRBD1 identical over 9 bases. Trimming at V came to 6 bases and at J to 7 bases, leaving 9 bases not matched to a gene. This CDR3 has 15 residues. CDR1 is MDHEN, CDR2 SYDVKM, per germline. The CDR3 coding sequence is TGTGCCAGCAGGTCCGAACAGGGGGCGGGTGAAAAACTGTTTTTT. The encoded protein is CASRSEQGAGEKLFF.

This clone has only one observation. The V call is TRBV6-6, the J call TRBJ1-4; D ambiguous. The CDR3 is 14 amino acids. Trimming removed 3 bases from V and 7 bases from J, with 12 bases in between. CDR1 and CDR2 (germline): MNHNY, SVGAGI (reference sequence). The CDR3 spells CASSYGQVGEKLFF. CDR3 nucleotide sequence: TGTGCCAGCAGTTATGGCCAGGTTGGTGAAAAACTGTTTTTT.